The entry that follows covers one TCR beta chain sequence. Its antigen is as yet unknown. The authors ran a second PCR of about 6 to 11 cycles using a sample-barcoded 5' primer and a J-beta primer mix. Any given sample supplied a minimum of 3 million CDR3-containing paired-end reads. TCRdb itself ran the 5' RACE reads through MiXCR, one entry per CDR3 protein. Of about 1 million distinct CDR3 sequences in the sample, around 43% were seen once. These data are taken from a study of blood T cells in healthy people across ages. CDR1 is WNHNN, CDR2 SYGVQD, per germline (reference sequence). The CDR3 spans 17 residues. The V segment lost 5 bases and the J segment 6 bases; nucleotides outside the gene matches: 11. Findings of the study overall: Observed TCR beta diversity showed a strong correlation with the percentage of naive T cells as measured by flow cytometry. Measured against age, TCR beta diversity per million T cells decreased in a roughly linear manner.

This sequence joins TRBV10-1 and TRBJ2-1; 12 nucleotides line up with TRBD1. The clonotype was recovered from a woman aged 60-75 years in good health. The sample was blood. CDR3 region: CASSSLTGTGGFNEQFF. CDR3 coding DNA: TGCGCCAGCAGTTCCTTAACCGGGACAGGGGGCTTCAATGAGCAGTTCTTC.